This T cell receptor beta chain was recovered during a study of T-cell memory formation after mild COVID-19. This clonotype was seen more than once but under ten times. CDR1 is MNHEY, CDR2 SVGEGT, per germline. Trimming took off 8 bases at V and 4 bases at J, with 17 bases between the two ends. There are 14 residues in the CDR3. TCRdb reanalysed the 5' RACE reads using MiXCR and keeps one entry per CDR3 protein. The data contain some 320,000 distinct CDR3 sequences, approximately 15% of them singletons. The sequence was obtained from a man between 18 and 29 years old who had mild COVID-19 (a few samples of this study predate the infection). Cell type and time point are not known. Sequencing was performed on PBMCs or a T cell subset sorted from them (not recorded which). The chain is built from TRBV6-2 or TRBV6-3 and TRBJ2-5; D remains unclear. In DNA, the CDR3 is TGTGCCAGCGGATCTCGGGCGCCAGGAGAGACCCAGTACTTC. Translated: CASGSRAPGETQYF.